This paragraph reports one T cell receptor beta chain. Antigen: not known. If patients had autoimmune disease history or systemic immunosuppression, they were excluded. Generated by immunoSEQ multiplex PCR, the TCRdb table keeps only in-frame clones and is missing some. The sample yields just under 65,000 clones, around 82% seen once. CDR1 is SGHNT, CDR2 YYREEE, per germline (reference sequence). V shed 2 bases and J shed 0 bases, with 18 bases lying between them. The CDR3 spans 19 residues. This record belongs to a study of OX40 agonist ivuxolimab in advanced cancers. Across the whole study: Partial responses were recorded for three patients, including one with hepatocellular carcinoma and two with cutaneous melanoma. Study results and limitations: CD4+ and CD8+ blood T cells expanded clonally by week 6 at 0.1 to 3.0 mg/kg.

The sample here was CD4+ or CD8+ T cells sorted from blood, taken in a trial of the OX40 agonist ivuxolimab. The TCR originated in an adult with an advanced solid tumor such as melanoma, head and neck, liver or kidney cancer. The chain has TRBV5-4 and TRBJ2-6; tentatively, D is TRBD1 or TRBD2 (6 bases each). The CDR3: CASSFLWGAMTSGANVLTF. In DNA, the CDR3 is TGTGCCAGCAGCTTTCTCTGGGGGGCCATGACCTCTGGGGCCAACGTCCTGACTTTC.